What follows is one TCR beta chain and its context. Its matching antigen is unknown. This sample stems from a study of vaccination effects on CD4 cells after COVID-19. Method: immunoSEQ multiplex PCR; TCRdb's copy keeps in-frame clones and lacks some. The sample has roughly 63,000 clones, 70% to 85% seen once. After expansion with viral peptide pools in the ViraFEST assay, antigen-specific CD4+ T cells were sequenced. Following 10 days of culture, CD4+ T cells were isolated. No vaccinee had earlier SARS-CoV-2 infection, and nucleocapsid antibodies were negative. Researchers reported culturing a few million PBMC in each well, adding 9 to 10 IU/ml IL-2 and roughly 10 ug/ml peptides. Whole-study results and caveats: The study dataset contains few convalescent patients and includes no early post-infection timepoints. Clones arising from infection and from vaccination showed marked clonal contraction late after vaccination.

V was pared by 1 base and J by 7 bases, with 11 bases between. Germline V lookup: CDR1 SEHNR, CDR2 FQNEAQ (reference sequence). The CDR3 runs 15 residues. Material: CD4+ T cells from PBMCs cultured with HCoV-OC43 spike peptides, obtained before COVID-19 vaccination. The subset here: HCoV-OC43 spike overlapping peptide pool stimulation. The chain employs TRBV7-9 and TRBJ1-6, with D uncertain. The sequence derives from a human donor who received a COVID-19 vaccine. The CDR3, as DNA: TGTGCCAGCAGCTTAGATAGTGGCAGAAATTCACCCCTCCACTTT. Protein sequence: CASSLDSGRNSPLHF.